Detailed here is one T cell receptor beta chain. This specimen belongs to a study of blood T cell repertoires in COVID-19. Whole-study context: Researchers got acute and convalescent COVID-19 samples from the United States, Italy and Spain.

Original processing methods: For nucleated cells, counts were estimated from reference gene primer amplification. The repertoire was sequenced with immunoSEQ multiplex PCR; TCRdb's copy has only in-frame clones and lacks some. From that table come the V and J calls and clone size; the DNA was used to work out D and trimming. The sample has about 310,000 clones; approximately 85% are singletons. CDR3 length equals 15 residues. Germline assignment: CDR1 SGHDN and CDR2 FVKESK. V lost 4 bases and J 4 bases, leaving 11 bases between the germline ends. Sequencing input: PBMCs or T cells enriched from blood (not recorded which). The J gene is TRBJ1-6, the V gene TRBV14, with D possibly being TRBD1 (6 bases). The receptor was isolated from a man aged 25 to 40 who had recovered from COVID-19. This CDR3 reads CASSPWTDYNSPLHF. The CDR3 region has the DNA TGTGCCAGCAGCCCATGGACAGATTATAATTCACCCCTCCACTTT.